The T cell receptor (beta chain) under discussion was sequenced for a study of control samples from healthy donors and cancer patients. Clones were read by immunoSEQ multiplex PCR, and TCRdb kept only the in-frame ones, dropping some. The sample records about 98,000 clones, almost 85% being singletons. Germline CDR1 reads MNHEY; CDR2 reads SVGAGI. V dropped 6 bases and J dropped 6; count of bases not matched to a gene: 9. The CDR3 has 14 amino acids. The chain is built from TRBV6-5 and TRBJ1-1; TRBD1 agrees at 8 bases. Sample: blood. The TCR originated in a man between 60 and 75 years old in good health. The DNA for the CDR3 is TGTGCCAGCAGGGTCCAGGGGGCGAGCGCTGAAGCTTTCTTT. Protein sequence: CASRVQGASAEAFF.